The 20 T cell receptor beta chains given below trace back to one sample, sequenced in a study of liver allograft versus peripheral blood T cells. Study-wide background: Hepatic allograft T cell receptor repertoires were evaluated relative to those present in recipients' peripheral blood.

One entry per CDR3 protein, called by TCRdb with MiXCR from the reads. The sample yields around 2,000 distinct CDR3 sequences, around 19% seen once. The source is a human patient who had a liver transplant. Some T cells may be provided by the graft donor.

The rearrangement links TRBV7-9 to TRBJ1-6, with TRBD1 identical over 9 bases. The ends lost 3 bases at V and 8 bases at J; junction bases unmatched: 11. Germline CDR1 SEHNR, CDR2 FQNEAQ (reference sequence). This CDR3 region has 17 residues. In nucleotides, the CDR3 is TGTGCCAGCAGCTTGGGTCGGGACAGGGTTGTCGATTCACCCCTCCACTTT. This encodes CASSLGRDRVVDSPLHF.

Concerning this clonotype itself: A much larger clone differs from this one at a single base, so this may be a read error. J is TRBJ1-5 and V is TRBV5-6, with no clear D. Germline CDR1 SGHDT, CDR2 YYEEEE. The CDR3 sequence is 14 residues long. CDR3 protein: CASSLFGGNQPQQF. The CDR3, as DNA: TGTGCCAGCAGCTTGTTTGGTGGGAATCAGCCCCAGCAATTT.

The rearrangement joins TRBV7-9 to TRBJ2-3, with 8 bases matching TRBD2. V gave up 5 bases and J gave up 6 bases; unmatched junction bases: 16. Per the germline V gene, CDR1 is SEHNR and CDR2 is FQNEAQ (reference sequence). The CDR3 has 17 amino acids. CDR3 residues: CASSRLAGWDSRDTQYF. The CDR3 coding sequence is TGTGCCAGCAGCCGGTTAGCGGGATGGGATTCAAGGGATACGCAGTATTTT.

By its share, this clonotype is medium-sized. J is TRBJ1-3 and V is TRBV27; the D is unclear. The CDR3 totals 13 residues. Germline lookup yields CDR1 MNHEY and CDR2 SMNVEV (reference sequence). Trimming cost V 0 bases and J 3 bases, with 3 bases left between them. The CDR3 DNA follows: TGTGCCAGCAGTTTATCACGTGGAAACACCATATATTTT. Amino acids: CASSLSRGNTIYF.

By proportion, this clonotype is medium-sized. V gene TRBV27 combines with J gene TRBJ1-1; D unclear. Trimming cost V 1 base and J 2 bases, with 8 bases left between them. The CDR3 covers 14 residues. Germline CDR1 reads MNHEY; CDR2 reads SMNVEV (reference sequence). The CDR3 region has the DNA TGTGCCAGCAGTTTATATGGACTTAACACTGAAGCTTTCTTT. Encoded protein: CASSLYGLNTEAFF.

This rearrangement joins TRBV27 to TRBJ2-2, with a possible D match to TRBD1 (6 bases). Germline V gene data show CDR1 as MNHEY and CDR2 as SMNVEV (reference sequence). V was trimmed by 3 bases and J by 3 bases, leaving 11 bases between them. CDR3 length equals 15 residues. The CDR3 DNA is TGTGCCAGCAGTTTCAACAGGGTCGACACCGGGGAGCTGTTTTTT. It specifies CASSFNRVDTGELFF.

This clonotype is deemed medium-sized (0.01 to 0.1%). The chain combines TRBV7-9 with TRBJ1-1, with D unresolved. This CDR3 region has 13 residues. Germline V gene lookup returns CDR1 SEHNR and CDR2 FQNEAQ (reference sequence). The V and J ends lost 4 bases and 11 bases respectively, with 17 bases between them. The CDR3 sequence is CASSSGSSLEAFF. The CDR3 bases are TGTGCCAGCAGCTCGGGATCCTCTCTGGAGGCTTTCTTT.

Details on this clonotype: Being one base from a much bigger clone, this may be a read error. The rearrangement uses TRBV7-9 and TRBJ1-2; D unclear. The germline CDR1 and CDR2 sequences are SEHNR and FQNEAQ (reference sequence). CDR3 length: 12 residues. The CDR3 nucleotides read TGTGCCAGCAGCACACCCTACTATGCCTACACCTTC. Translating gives CASSTPYYAYTF.

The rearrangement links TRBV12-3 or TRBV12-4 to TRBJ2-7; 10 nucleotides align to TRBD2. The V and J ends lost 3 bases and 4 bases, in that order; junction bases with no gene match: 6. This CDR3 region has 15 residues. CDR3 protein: CASSFWTSGLYEQYF. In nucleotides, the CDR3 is TGTGCCAGCAGTTTTTGGACTAGCGGACTTTACGAGCAGTACTTC.

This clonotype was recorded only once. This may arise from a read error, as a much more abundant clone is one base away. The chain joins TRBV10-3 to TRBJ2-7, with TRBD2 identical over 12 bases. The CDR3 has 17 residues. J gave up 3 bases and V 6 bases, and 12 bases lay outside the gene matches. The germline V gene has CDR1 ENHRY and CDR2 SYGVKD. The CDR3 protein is CAIRGDRGLAGSYEQYF. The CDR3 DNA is TGTGCCATCAGGGGGGACAGGGGACTAGCGGGTAGCTACGAGCAGTACTTC.

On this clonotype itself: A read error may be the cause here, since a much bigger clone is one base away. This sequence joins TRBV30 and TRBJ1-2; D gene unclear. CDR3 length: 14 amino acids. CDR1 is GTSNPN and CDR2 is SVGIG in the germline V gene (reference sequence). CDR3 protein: CDWSVHGPPYGYTF. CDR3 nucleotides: TGTGACTGGAGTGTACATGGCCCTCCCTATGGCTACACCTTC.

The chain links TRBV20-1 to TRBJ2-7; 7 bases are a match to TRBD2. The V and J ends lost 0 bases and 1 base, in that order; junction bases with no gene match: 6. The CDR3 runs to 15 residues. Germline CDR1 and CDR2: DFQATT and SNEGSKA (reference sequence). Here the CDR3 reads CSARDGGGGSYEQYF. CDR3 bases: TGCAGTGCTAGAGATGGAGGCGGGGGTTCCTACGAGCAGTACTTC.

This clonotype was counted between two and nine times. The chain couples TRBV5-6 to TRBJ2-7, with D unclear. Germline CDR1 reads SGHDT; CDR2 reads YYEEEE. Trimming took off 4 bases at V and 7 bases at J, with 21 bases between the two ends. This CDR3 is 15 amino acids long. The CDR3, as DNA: TGTGCCAGCAGCCCCCCGGGCTGGCGGCGTCGAGAGCAGTACTTC. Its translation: CASSPPGWRRREQYF.

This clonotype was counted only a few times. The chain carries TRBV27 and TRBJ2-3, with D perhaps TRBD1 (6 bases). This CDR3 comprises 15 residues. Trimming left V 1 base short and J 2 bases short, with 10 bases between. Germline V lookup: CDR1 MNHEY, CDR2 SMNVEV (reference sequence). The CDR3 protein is CASSLWTEITDTQYF. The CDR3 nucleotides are TGTGCCAGCAGTTTATGGACAGAAATCACAGATACGCAGTATTTT.

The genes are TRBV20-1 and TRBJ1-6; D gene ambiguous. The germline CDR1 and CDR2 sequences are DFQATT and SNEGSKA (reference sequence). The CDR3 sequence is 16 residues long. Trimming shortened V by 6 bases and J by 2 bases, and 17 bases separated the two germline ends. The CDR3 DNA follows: TGCAGTGCCCCCAACCCCAGTCTCCCCTATAATTCACCCCTCCACTTT. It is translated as CSAPNPSLPYNSPLHF.

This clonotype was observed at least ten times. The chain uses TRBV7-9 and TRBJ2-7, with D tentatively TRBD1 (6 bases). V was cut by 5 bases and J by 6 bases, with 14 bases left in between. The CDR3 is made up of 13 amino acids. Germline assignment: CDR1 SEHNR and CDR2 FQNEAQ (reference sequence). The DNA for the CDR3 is TGTGCCAGCAGCCCACCGTCACAGGGCGAGCAGTACTTC. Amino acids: CASSPPSQGEQYF. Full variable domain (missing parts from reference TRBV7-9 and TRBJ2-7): DTGVSQNPRHKITKRGQNVTFRCDPISEHNRLYWYRQTLGQGPEFLTYFQNEAQLEKSRLLSDRFSAERPKGSFSTLEIQRTEQGDSAMYLCASSPPSQGEQYFGPGTRLTVT.

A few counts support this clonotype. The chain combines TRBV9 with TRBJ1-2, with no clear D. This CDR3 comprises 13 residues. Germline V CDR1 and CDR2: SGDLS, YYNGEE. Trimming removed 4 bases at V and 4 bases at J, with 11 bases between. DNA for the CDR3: TGTGCCAGCAGCCAATCTTTGTTCTATGGCTACACCTTC. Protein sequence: CASSQSLFYGYTF. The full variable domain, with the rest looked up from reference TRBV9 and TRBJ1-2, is DSGVTQTPKHLITATGQRVTLRCSPRSGDLSVYWYQQSLDQGLQFLIQYYNGEERAKGNILERFSAQQFPDLHSELNLSSLELGDSALYFCASSQSLFYGYTFGSGTRLTVV.

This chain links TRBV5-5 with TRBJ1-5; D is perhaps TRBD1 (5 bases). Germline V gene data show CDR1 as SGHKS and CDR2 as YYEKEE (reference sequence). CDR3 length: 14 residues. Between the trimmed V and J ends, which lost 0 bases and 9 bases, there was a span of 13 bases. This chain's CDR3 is CASSLDRPTGPQHF. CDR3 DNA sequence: TGTGCCAGCAGCTTGGACAGGCCCACGGGGCCCCAGCATTTT.

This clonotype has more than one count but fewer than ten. CDR3 amino acids: CAIMDSYYEQYF. The CDR3 DNA reads as TGTGCCATCATGGACTCCTACTACGAGCAGTACTTC. The chain is built from TRBV10-3 and TRBJ2-7, with TRBD2 as a possible D gene (5 bases). There are 12 residues in the CDR3. The V end lost 7 bases, the J end lost 3 bases, and 10 bases lay between the germline ends. Looked up from germline, CDR1 is ENHRY and CDR2 is SYGVKD.

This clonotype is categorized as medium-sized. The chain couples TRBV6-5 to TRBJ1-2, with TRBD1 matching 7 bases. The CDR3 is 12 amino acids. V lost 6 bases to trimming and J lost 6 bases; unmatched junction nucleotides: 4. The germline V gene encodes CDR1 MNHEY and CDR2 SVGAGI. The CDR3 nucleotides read TGTGCCAGCAGACGACAGGGTCATGGCTACACCTTC. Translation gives CASRRQGHGYTF.